The 22 T cell receptor beta chains reported below all come from one sample, sequenced in a study of tumor and adjacent non-tumor tissue in lung cancer. RNA was extracted from bulk tissue without any cell sorting. Three rounds of nested PCR, following a modified ARM-PCR protocol, produced the TCRbeta library. TCRdb re-derived calls from the multiplex PCR reads in MiXCR, one entry per CDR3 protein. Of over 100,000 distinct CDR3 sequences in the sample, about 75% are singletons; the top ten hold 30% to 45%. Sequencing was carried out using lung tumor tissue. These receptors all come from a woman in her sixties or seventies with non-small cell lung cancer.

In this sample, this clonotype turned up once. The chain is built from TRBV12-3 or TRBV12-4 and TRBJ2-3; possibly TRBD2 for D (5 bases). The CDR3 runs to 15 residues. The V end lost 5 bases, the J end lost 2 bases, and 14 bases lay between the germline ends. Here the CDR3 DNA reads TGTGCCAGCAGTCAATTGGGGAGCAACACAGATACGCAGTATTTT. Amino acids: CASSQLGSNTDTQYF.

This clonotype occurred many times. This chain uses TRBV28 with TRBJ1-5; tentative D call: TRBD1 (5 bases). The CDR3 runs 14 residues. Trimming took off 2 bases at V and 14 bases at J, with 19 bases between the two ends. Germline CDR1 reads MDHEN; CDR2 reads SYDVKM. The CDR3: CASSLGGGNKPEHF. CDR3 in DNA: TGTGCCAGCAGTTTAGGGGGGGGGAATAAGCCAGAGCATTTT.

This clonotype was detected once. A junction boundary mismatches the germline segment, possibly from a read error. This rearrangement joins TRBV6-2 or TRBV6-3 to TRBJ2-7; D may be TRBD1 or TRBD2 (5 bases each). Germline CDR1 reads MNHEY; CDR2 reads SVGEGT. The CDR3 covers 14 residues. The CDR3 loop reads CASSKGRGPYQQYF. In DNA form, the CDR3 reads TGTGCCAGCAGCAAAGGACGGGGACCCTACCAGCAGTACTTC.

Concerning this clonotype: One junction end disagrees with the germline gene, perhaps due to a read error. CDR3: CASSESGTGSADTQNF. The DNA for the CDR3 is TGTGCCAGCAGCGAATCCGGGACAGGGAGCGCAGATACGCAGAATTTT. V and J are TRBV9 and TRBJ2-3, with 9 bases fitting TRBD1. The CDR3 is made up of 16 amino acids. Germline loops: CDR1 SGDLS, CDR2 YYNGEE.

Concerning this clonotype: A read error is likely, as this CDR3 ends without the conserved phenylalanine or tryptophan. The CDR3 reads CASSLQPSPNLPLHI. In DNA, the CDR3 is TGTGCCAGCAGCTTGCAACCCAGCCCGAATTTACCCCTCCACATT. The chain uses TRBV11-2 and TRBJ1-6; D is undetermined. The CDR3 is 15 amino acids. The germline V gene encodes CDR1 SGHAT and CDR2 FQNNGV.

This clonotype was seen once. A clone one base away is much larger, so this may be a read error. The chain employs TRBV4-2 and TRBJ2-5; the D gene is possibly TRBD2 (6 bases). The germline V gene encodes CDR1 LGHNA and CDR2 YNFKEQ. The CDR3 has 15 amino acids. Trimming left V 1 base short and J 8 bases short, with 17 bases between. CDR3 sequence: CASSQVSGGWDTQYF. CDR3 sequence (DNA): TGTGCCAGCAGCCAAGTGTCCGGGGGTTGGGACACCCAGTACTTC.

On this clonotype: One junction end disagrees with the germline gene, perhaps due to a read error. This chain joins TRBV6-1 and TRBJ2-5, with D uncertain. Germline V gives CDR1 MNHNS, CDR2 SASEGT. This CDR3 contains 13 residues. The CDR3, as DNA: TGTGTCAGCAGTGCGGCGGATCGAGAGACCCAGTACTTC. The encoded protein is CVSSAADRETQYF.

As for this clonotype: The conserved phenylalanine or tryptophan is not found at the CDR3 terminus, so this likely reflects a read error. The V and J genes are TRBV7-8 and TRBJ1-3; D is perhaps TRBD1 (5 bases). Germline CDR1 is SGHVS and CDR2 is FQNEAQ. The CDR3 has 15 residues. The CDR3 region has the DNA TGTGCCAGCAGCTTAGAGGGGTACTCTGGAAAGACCATATATTAT. This encodes CASSLEGYSGKTIYY.

Concerning this clonotype itself: The CDR3 ends on some other residue instead of the conserved phenylalanine or tryptophan, so this is likely a read error. The genes are TRBV6-1 and TRBJ2-4, with D unclear. Germline-derived CDR1 and CDR2 are MNHNS and SASEGT. This CDR3 has 14 residues. CDR3 bases: TGTGCCAGTAGTGCCCCGGGCCATCGGGACATTCAGTACTCC. It specifies CASSAPGHRDIQYS.

The genes are TRBV9 and TRBJ2-1, with D possibly TRBD2 on 6 matching bases. The CDR3 length is 13 residues. V shed 8 bases and J shed 7 bases, with 16 bases lying between them. Germline assignment: CDR1 SGDLS and CDR2 YYNGEE. Here the CDR3 reads CARSSSSGNEQFF. As DNA, the CDR3 is TGTGCCAGAAGCTCGAGTAGCGGAAATGAGCAGTTCTTC.

Comments on this clonotype: Since the CDR3 does not end with the conserved phenylalanine or tryptophan, this likely comes from a read error. The V and J genes are TRBV11-1 and TRBJ1-2, with TRBD1 as a possible D gene (6 bases). V lost 8 bases, J lost 4 bases, and 17 bases lay in between. The length of the CDR3 is 14 residues. CDR1 and CDR2 (germline): SGHAT, FQDESV (reference sequence). In DNA, the CDR3 is TGTGCCAGCGACTCACAGGGCCCGCTCTATGGCTACACCTTA. It encodes CASDSQGPLYGYTL.

This clonotype was seen more than once but under ten times. This may be a read error: a much more frequent sequence differs by one nucleotide. The rearrangement joins TRBV20-1 to TRBJ2-1; 11 bases match TRBD2. This CDR3 has 13 residues. The germline gives CDR1 DFQATT, CDR2 SNEGSKA (reference sequence). CDR3 sequence: CSATLAGGNEQSF. DNA of the CDR3: TGCAGTGCTACCCTAGCGGGAGGCAATGAGCAGTCCTTC.

On this clonotype: A read error may be the cause here, since a much bigger clone is one base away. The J gene is TRBJ1-5, the V gene TRBV4-3; a possible D gene is TRBD1 (6 bases). Germline V gene data show CDR1 as LGHNA and CDR2 as YSLEER. V was cut by 0 bases and J by 11 bases, with 23 bases left in between. CDR3 length equals 17 residues. CDR3 region: CASSQDFQGSARQSQHF. CDR3 nucleotides: TGCGCCAGCAGCCAAGACTTTCAGGGGTCCGCTAGACAGTCCCAGCATTTT.

Ten or more counts support this clonotype. The V gene is TRBV11-2, the J gene TRBJ2-7; 11 bases map to TRBD2. Germline CDR1 is SGHAT and CDR2 is FQNNGV. After removal of 5 bases from V and 4 bases from J, the junction contained 7 bases not matched to a gene. The CDR3 consists of 15 residues. CDR3 loop: CASSHPGTSGYEQYF. CDR3 sequence (DNA): TGTGCCAGCAGCCACCCCGGGACTAGCGGATACGAGCAGTACTTC.

Of note for this clonotype: The conserved closing phenylalanine or tryptophan is absent in this CDR3, likely reflecting a read error. The CDR3 DNA reads as TGTGCCAGCAGCTTAGTAGCAGGTAATTCACCCCTCCACTAT. Its protein product is CASSLVAGNSPLHY. This chain joins TRBV11-2 and TRBJ1-6; D is unclear. The germline V and J ends were trimmed by 1 base and 6 bases, with 7 bases remaining between them. This CDR3 comprises 14 residues. Per germline, CDR1 SGHAT and CDR2 FQNNGV.

This clonotype was observed many times. The J gene is TRBJ1-2, the V gene TRBV5-6; D call uncertain. CDR3 size: 15 residues. In germline, CDR1 is SGHDT, CDR2 YYEEEE. V lost 4 bases and J lost 1, with 14 bases in between. The CDR3 sequence: CASSEGYILNYGYTF. DNA of the CDR3: TGTGCCAGCAGCGAGGGCTACATCCTTAACTATGGCTACACCTTC.

This chain connects TRBV5-1 to TRBJ2-3; TRBD1 aligns across 9 bases. The V and J ends lost 5 bases and 4 bases, in that order; junction bases with no gene match: 8. Per germline, CDR1 SGHRS and CDR2 YFSETQ. The length of the CDR3 is 15 residues. CDR3 protein: CASRSQGASADTQYF. The CDR3 DNA follows: TGCGCCAGCAGATCACAGGGGGCAAGCGCAGATACGCAGTATTTT.

Notes on this clonotype: At one end the junction does not follow the germline gene, possibly because of a read error. The V and J genes are TRBV29-1 and TRBJ2-2; D tentatively fits TRBD1 or TRBD2 (5 bases each). The CDR3 runs to 14 residues. CDR1 SQVTM and CDR2 ANQGSEA come from the germline V gene. The CDR3 sequence: CSVIRTSNTGELSF. The DNA of the CDR3 is TGCAGCGTTATAAGGACATCGAACACCGGGGAGCTGTCTTTT.

The chain uses TRBV20-1 and TRBJ2-7, with D tentatively TRBD1 (5 bases). The germline gives CDR1 DFQATT, CDR2 SNEGSKA (reference sequence). This CDR3 comprises 16 residues. V gave up 5 bases and J gave up 0 bases, with 20 bases separating them. The CDR3 reads CSADRRQTDLSYEQYF. The CDR3 DNA reads as TGCAGTGCTGACCGGCGCCAGACAGACCTCTCCTACGAGCAGTACTTC.

A note on this clonotype: The junction and the germline gene differ at one end; a read error may be behind it. The rearrangement joins TRBV20-1 to TRBJ2-1, with TRBD2 identical over 11 bases. CDR3 length equals 15 residues. CDR1 is DFQATT and CDR2 is SNEGSKA in the germline V gene (reference sequence). The CDR3 sequence is CSVRSSGRGLGEPFF. Here the CDR3 DNA reads TGCAGTGTTAGAAGTAGCGGGAGGGGTCTGGGTGAGCCGTTCTTC.

The chain recombines TRBV28 with TRBJ2-7; D remains unclear. This CDR3 is built from 12 residues. V was clipped by 4 bases and J by 3 bases, with 7 bases between them. Germline lookup yields CDR1 MDHEN and CDR2 SYDVKM. CDR3 sequence reads: CASSSWDYEQYF. The CDR3 DNA reads TGTGCCAGCAGTTCGTGGGACTACGAGCAGTACTTC.

The chain carries TRBV2 and TRBJ2-2; 8 bases map to TRBD2. Trimming at V came to 4 bases and at J to 1 base, leaving 8 bases not matched to a gene. Germline assignment: CDR1 SNHLY and CDR2 FYNNEI. This CDR3 comprises 17 residues. CDR3 residues: CASSAAPTSGNTGELFF. The CDR3 coding sequence is TGTGCCAGCAGTGCCGCCCCTACTAGCGGGAACACCGGGGAGCTGTTTTTT.